Included here is one TCR beta chain sequence, with context. Losses at the gene ends were 10 bases for V and 10 bases for J; bases not matched to a gene: 10. The CDR3 contains 13 residues. Germline V CDR1 and CDR2: SGDLS, YYNGEE. The sample is drawn from a study of blood T cell repertoires in COVID-19. Study in general: Samples of COVID-19 (acute and convalescent) were obtained from the United States, Italy and Spain. Sources were T cells, B-cell-depleted T cells, or PBMCs; the material itself was cDNA or gDNA.

As originally analysed: Amplified reference gene primers provided the basis for estimating nucleated cell counts. The table came from immunoSEQ multiplex PCR; TCRdb's copy has only in-frame clones and leaves some out. That table furnishes V, J and clone size, whereas the DNA furnished D and trimming. The table shows over 350,000 clones, with around 89% occurring only once. The sample comprised peripheral blood. The clonotype was recovered from a woman in her twenties or thirties with acute or convalescent COVID-19. The chain employs TRBV9 and TRBJ2-1; 11 bases agree with TRBD2. CDR3 coding DNA: TGTGCCTCCGGGGTAGCGGGGGGGCTCGAGCAGTTCTTC. Translating gives CASGVAGGLEQFF.